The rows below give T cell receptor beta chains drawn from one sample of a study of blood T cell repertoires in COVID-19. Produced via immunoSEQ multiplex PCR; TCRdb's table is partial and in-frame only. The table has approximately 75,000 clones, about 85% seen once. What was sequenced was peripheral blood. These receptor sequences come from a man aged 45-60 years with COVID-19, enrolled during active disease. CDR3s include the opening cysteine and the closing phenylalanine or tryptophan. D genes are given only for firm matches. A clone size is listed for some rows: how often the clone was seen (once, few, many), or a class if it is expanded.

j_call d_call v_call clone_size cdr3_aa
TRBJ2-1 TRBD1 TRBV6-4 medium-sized CASSEGSEGAWNEQFF
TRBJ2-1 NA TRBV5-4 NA CASSSPTVHGQFF
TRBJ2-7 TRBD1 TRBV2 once CASSPDRNRYEQYF
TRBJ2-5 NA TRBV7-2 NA CASSLGSGFETQYF
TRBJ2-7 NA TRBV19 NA CASSRIGQTYEQYF
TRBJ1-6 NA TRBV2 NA CASKGVSNSPLHF
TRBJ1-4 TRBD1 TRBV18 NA CASSRDRGGEKLFF
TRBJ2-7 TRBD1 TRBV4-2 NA CASSARDRGNEQYF
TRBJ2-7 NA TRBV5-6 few CASSFAGRAGEQYF
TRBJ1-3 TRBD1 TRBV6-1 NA CASSELQGRENTIYF
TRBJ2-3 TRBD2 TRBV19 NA CASSMLAGASTDTQYF
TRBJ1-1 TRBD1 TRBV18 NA CASSPLTGVNTEAFF
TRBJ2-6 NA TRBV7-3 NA CASSSAQVGGANVLTF
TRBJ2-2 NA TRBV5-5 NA CASSVAENTGELFF
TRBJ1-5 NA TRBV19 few CASKPAAGGRGQPQHF
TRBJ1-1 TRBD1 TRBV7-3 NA CASSLDRGQGEAFF
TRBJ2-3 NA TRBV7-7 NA CASSLGVGGTDTQYF
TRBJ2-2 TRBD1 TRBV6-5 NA CASTGQGASGELFF
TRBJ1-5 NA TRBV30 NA CAWSPGSNQPQHF
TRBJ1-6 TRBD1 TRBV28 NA CASTPSTGFGSLYNSPLHF
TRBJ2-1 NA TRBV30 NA CARQGGNEQFF